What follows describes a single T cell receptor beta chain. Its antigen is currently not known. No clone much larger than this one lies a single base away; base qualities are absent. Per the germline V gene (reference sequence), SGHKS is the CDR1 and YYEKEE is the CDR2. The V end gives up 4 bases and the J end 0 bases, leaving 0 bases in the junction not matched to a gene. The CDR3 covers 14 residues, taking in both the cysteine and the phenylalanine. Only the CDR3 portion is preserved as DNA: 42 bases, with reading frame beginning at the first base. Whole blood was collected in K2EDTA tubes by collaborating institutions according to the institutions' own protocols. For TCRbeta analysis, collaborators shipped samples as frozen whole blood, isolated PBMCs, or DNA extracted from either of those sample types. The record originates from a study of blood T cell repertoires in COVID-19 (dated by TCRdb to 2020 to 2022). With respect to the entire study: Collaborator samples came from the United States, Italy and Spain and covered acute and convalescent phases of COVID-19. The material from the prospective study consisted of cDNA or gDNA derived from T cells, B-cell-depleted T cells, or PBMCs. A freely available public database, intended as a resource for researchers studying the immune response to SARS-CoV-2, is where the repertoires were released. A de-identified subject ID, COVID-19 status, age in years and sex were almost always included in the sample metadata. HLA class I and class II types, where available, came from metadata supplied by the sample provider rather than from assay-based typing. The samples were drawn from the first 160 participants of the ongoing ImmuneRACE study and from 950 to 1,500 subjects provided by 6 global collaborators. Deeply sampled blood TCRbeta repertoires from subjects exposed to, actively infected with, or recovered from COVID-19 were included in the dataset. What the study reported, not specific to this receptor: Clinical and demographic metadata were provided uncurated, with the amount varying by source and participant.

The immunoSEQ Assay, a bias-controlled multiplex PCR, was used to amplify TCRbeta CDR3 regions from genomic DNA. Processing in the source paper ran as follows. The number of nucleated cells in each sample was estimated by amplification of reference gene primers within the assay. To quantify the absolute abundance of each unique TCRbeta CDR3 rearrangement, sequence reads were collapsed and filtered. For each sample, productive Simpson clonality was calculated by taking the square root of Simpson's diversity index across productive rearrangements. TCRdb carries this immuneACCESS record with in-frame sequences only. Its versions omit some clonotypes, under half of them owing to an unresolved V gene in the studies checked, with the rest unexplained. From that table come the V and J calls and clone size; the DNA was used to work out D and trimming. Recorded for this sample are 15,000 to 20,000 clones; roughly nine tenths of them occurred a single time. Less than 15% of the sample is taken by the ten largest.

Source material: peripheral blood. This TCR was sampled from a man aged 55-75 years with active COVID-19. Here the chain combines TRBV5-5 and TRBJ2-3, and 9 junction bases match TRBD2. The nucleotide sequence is TGTGCCAGCAGCGGGACTAGCAGCACAGATACGCAGTATTTT. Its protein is CASSGTSSTDTQYF.